The 20 T cell receptor beta chains below were found in one sample sequenced in a study of blood T cell repertoires in COVID-19. Data came from immunoSEQ multiplex PCR; TCRdb stores just in-frame clones and leaves some out. Found here are roughly 290,000 clones, around 89% of them singletons; the top ten hold under 15%. The sample taken for sequencing was peripheral blood. The source is a woman aged 55-69 years with acute or convalescent COVID-19.

The rearrangement uses TRBV7-9 and TRBJ2-7, with D possibly TRBD2 on 6 matching bases. Germline loops: CDR1 SEHNR, CDR2 FQNEAQ (reference sequence). This CDR3 is 15 amino acids long. Trimming left V 2 bases short and J 6 bases short, with 17 bases between. This CDR3 reads CASSLMGGSTGEQYF. In nucleotides, the CDR3 is TGTGCCAGCAGCTTAATGGGGGGTAGCACGGGCGAGCAGTACTTC.

The chain links TRBV9 to TRBJ1-2; D unclear. V was shortened by 0 bases and J by 3 bases, with 15 bases between the two germline ends. CDR3 length: 16 amino acids. Germline loops: CDR1 SGDLS, CDR2 YYNGEE. CDR3 DNA: TGTGCCAGCAGCGTAGGTTTCGCAGGCTCCGACTATGGCTACACCTTC. It codes for CASSVGFAGSDYGYTF.

The genes are TRBV19 and TRBJ2-2; 15 bases are a match to TRBD2. Per the germline V gene, CDR1 is LNHDA and CDR2 is SQIVND (reference sequence). The CDR3 is 18 residues long. V lost 5 bases, J lost 4 bases, and 8 bases stayed unmatched. The CDR3 sequence: CASSAGLAGGRFTGELFF. The CDR3 bases are TGTGCCAGTAGTGCCGGACTAGCGGGGGGGCGTTTCACCGGGGAGCTGTTTTTT.

This clone appeared once. The chain is built from TRBV14 and TRBJ2-7; D may be TRBD1 (6 bases). The CDR3 has 14 residues. Trimming shortened V by 1 base and J by 7 bases, and 14 bases separated the two germline ends. Germline V lookup: CDR1 SGHDN, CDR2 FVKESK. CDR3 in DNA: TGTGCCAGCAGCCAAGTCAGGGGAAGGACTGAGCAGTACTTC. This encodes CASSQVRGRTEQYF. The whole variable domain, filled in from reference TRBV14 and TRBJ2-7, reads EAGVTQFPSHSVIEKGQTVTLRCDPISGHDNLYWYRRVMGKEIKFLLHFVKESKQDESGMPNNRFLAERTGGTYSTLKVQPAELEDSGVYFCASSQVRGRTEQYFGPGTRLTVT.

V and J are TRBV7-8 and TRBJ1-4; 8 positions match TRBD1. The CDR3 length is 16 residues. Germline CDR1 reads SGHVS; CDR2 reads FQNEAQ. The J segment lost 8 bases and the V segment lost 6 bases, leaving 14 bases of the junction unmatched. Here the CDR3 reads CASSLEVGRGPEKLFF. The CDR3 nucleotides are TGTGCCAGCAGTCTAGAGGTTGGCAGGGGGCCCGAAAAACTGTTTTTT.

The chain couples TRBV7-2 to TRBJ2-3; 12 positions match TRBD2. The CDR3 totals 16 residues. Trimming removed 5 bases from V and 4 bases from J; junction bases left unmatched: 7. From germline, CDR1 is SGHTA and CDR2 FQGNSA. The CDR3 bases are TGTGCCAGCAGCCCCAACCGACTAGCGGGGGCAGATACGCAGTATTTT. The encoded protein is CASSPNRLAGADTQYF.

The chain recombines TRBV3-1 (or the pseudogene TRBV3-2) with TRBJ2-2; 10 nucleotides match TRBD1. The ends lost 4 bases at V and 5 bases at J; junction bases unmatched: 7. This CDR3 comprises 16 residues. CDR1 and CDR2 (germline): LGHDT, YNNKEL (reference sequence). In DNA, the CDR3 is TGTGCCAGCAGCCGCCGGACAGGGGGTTGGACCGGGGAGCTGTTTTTT. Translated: CASSRRTGGWTGELFF.

The chain combines TRBV7-3 with TRBJ1-6; D is perhaps TRBD1 (6 bases). V lost 1 base to trimming and J lost 9 bases, with 13 bases between them. The germline CDR1 and CDR2 sequences are SGHTA and FQGTGA. There are 15 residues in the CDR3. CDR3 sequence reads: CASSLNSDRTSPLHF. Here the CDR3 DNA reads TGTGCCAGCAGCTTAAACTCGGACAGAACTTCACCCCTCCACTTT.

The chain recombines TRBV6-2 or TRBV6-3 with TRBJ1-5, with D uncertain. Looked up from germline, CDR1 is MNHEY and CDR2 is SVGEGT. The V end lost 3 bases, the J end lost 7 bases, and 10 bases lay between the germline ends. CDR3 size: 13 residues. The CDR3 region is CASSYPGRQPQHF. CDR3 sequence (DNA): TGTGCCAGCAGTTATCCGGGTAGGCAGCCCCAGCATTTT.

The chain couples TRBV6-6 to TRBJ1-5, with 9 positions matching TRBD1. CDR1 and CDR2 (germline): MNHNY, SVGAGI (reference sequence). This CDR3 spans 15 amino acids. The ends lost 6 bases at V and 0 bases at J; junction bases unmatched: 3. CDR3 sequence reads: CASSGQGNSNQPQHF. The CDR3 DNA is TGTGCCAGCAGCGGACAGGGGAATAGCAATCAGCCCCAGCATTTT.

This chain links TRBV6-2 or TRBV6-3 with TRBJ2-1, with 8 bases aligning to TRBD1. Germline CDR1 and CDR2: MNHEY and SVGEGT. V trimming: 5 bases; J trimming: 8 bases; junction bases outside the gene matches: 8. This CDR3 contains 14 residues. This CDR3 reads CASSRTQGDYEQFF. Here the CDR3 DNA reads TGTGCCAGCAGTCGGACACAGGGGGATTATGAGCAGTTCTTC.

This clone has only a few counts. The same CDR3 is also encoded by other DNA sequences in this sample. The chain couples TRBV5-1 to TRBJ2-7; 10 positions agree with TRBD1. The CDR3 is 14 amino acids. V lost 2 bases and J lost 2; bases outside the gene matches: 1. Germline loops: CDR1 SGHRS, CDR2 YFSETQ. The CDR3 region is CASSLGTGAYEQYF. CDR3 coding DNA: TGCGCCAGCAGCTTAGGGACAGGGGCCTACGAGCAGTACTTC.

Notes on this clone: In the same sample, other DNA sequences code for this CDR3. The chain couples TRBV9 to TRBJ2-1; TRBD2 aligns across 11 bases. V lost 0 bases to trimming and J lost 3 bases; unmatched junction nucleotides: 2. There are 16 residues in the CDR3. CDR1 is SGDLS and CDR2 is YYNGEE in the germline V gene. CDR3 nucleotide sequence: TGTGCCAGCAGCGTAGGTGGGACTAGCGGCTACAATGAGCAGTTCTTC. It is translated as CASSVGGTSGYNEQFF.

The rearrangement links TRBV5-6 to TRBJ1-2; TRBD1 matches 7 bases. The CDR3 length is 15 residues. After removal of 3 bases from V and 3 bases from J, the junction contained 8 bases not matched to a gene. Germline V gene data show CDR1 as SGHDT and CDR2 as YYEEEE. In DNA form, the CDR3 reads TGTGCCAGCAGCTACGACAGGGAGTGGGACTATGGCTACACCTTC. Translation gives CASSYDREWDYGYTF.

In its sample, this clone was seen a few times. The identical CDR3 is also encoded by other nucleotide sequences in the sample. V usage is TRBV14 and J usage is TRBJ2-2; 11 positions match TRBD2. The CDR3 contains 16 residues. V lost 4 bases to trimming and J lost 2 bases; unmatched junction nucleotides: 3. Germline V gives CDR1 SGHDN, CDR2 FVKESK. CDR3: CASSPLAGGNTGELFF. The CDR3 coding sequence is TGTGCCAGCAGCCCCCTAGCGGGGGGAAACACCGGGGAGCTGTTTTTT.

The rearrangement uses TRBV24-1 and TRBJ1-1; D is uncertain. The V gene's germline CDR1 is KGHDR and CDR2 SFDVKD. The CDR3 has 12 residues. Trimming left V 3 bases short and J 7 bases short, with 8 bases between. The CDR3 loop reads CATSDPRGEAFF. In nucleotides, the CDR3 is TGTGCCACCAGTGATCCCCGGGGTGAAGCTTTCTTT.

The CDR3 sequence: CASSPDDRGYTF. In nucleotides, the CDR3 is TGTGCCAGCAGTCCGGATGACAGGGGCTACACCTTC. The gene calls are TRBV12-3 or TRBV12-4 and TRBJ1-2; tentatively, D is TRBD1 (6 bases). V lost 5 bases, J lost 8 bases, and 12 bases lay in between. The CDR3 has 12 residues.

V and J are TRBV15 and TRBJ2-7; TRBD2 agrees at 11 bases. The V gene end was trimmed by 0 bases and the J gene end by 6 bases; junction bases not matched to a gene: 7. The CDR3 consists of 16 residues. The germline CDR1 and CDR2 sequences are LNHNV and YYDKDF (reference sequence). CDR3 protein: CATSRDTSGRSREQYF. The DNA for the CDR3 is TGTGCCACCAGCAGAGATACTAGCGGGAGATCCCGCGAGCAGTACTTC.

V is TRBV15 and J is TRBJ2-1; 13 bases map to TRBD2. Per the germline V gene, CDR1 is LNHNV and CDR2 is YYDKDF (reference sequence). Trimming removed 3 bases from V and 6 bases from J; junction bases left unmatched: 5. This CDR3 comprises 16 residues. CDR3 nucleotide sequence: TGTGCCACCAGCAGTATCGGGACTAGCGGGATCAATGAGCAGTTCTTC. It encodes CATSSIGTSGINEQFF.

This chain links TRBV7-3 with TRBJ2-3; perhaps TRBD2 as D (5 bases). The length of the CDR3 is 12 residues. The V and J ends lost 11 bases and 1 base respectively, with 10 bases between them. Germline V gives CDR1 SGHTA, CDR2 FQGTGA. CDR3 amino acids: CASARGTDTQYF. DNA for the CDR3: TGTGCCTCTGCGCGGGGCACAGATACGCAGTATTTT. Using reference TRBV7-3 and TRBJ2-3 for the parts outside the CDR3, the full variable domain is GAGVSQTPSNKVTEKGKYVELRCDPISGHTALYWYRQSLGQGPEFLIYFQGTGAADDSGLPNDRFFAVRPEGSVSTLKIQRTERGDSAVYLCASARGTDTQYFGPGTRLTVL.